These 10 T cell receptor beta chains were all obtained from the same sample, sequenced in a study of neurological immune-mediated disorders. Noted time point: longitudinal time-point 2. TCRdb itself ran the 5' RACE reads through MiXCR, one entry per CDR3 protein. The table has approximately 80,000 distinct CDR3 sequences, 4.5% to 7.5% seen once. What was sequenced was PBMCs. Receptor source: a woman aged 55-70 years with multiple sclerosis.

The chain links TRBV12-3 or TRBV12-4 to TRBJ1-5; TRBD1 might be the D (5 bases). Trimming removed 6 bases at V and 4 bases at J, with 13 bases between. The CDR3 runs 14 residues. CDR3 loop: CASSLGRANQPQHF. CDR3 nucleotide sequence: TGTGCCAGCAGCCTGGGCAGGGCGAATCAGCCCCAGCATTTT.

This clonotype was recorded many times. The V and J genes are TRBV11-1 and TRBJ2-2; D perhaps matches TRBD2 (7 bases). The CDR3 is 15 residues long. Germline lookup yields CDR1 SGHAT and CDR2 FQDESV (reference sequence). V gave up 2 bases and J gave up 6 bases, with 13 bases separating them. For the CDR3, the DNA is TGTGCCAGCAGCTTACAGGGGAGGGGAGCCGGGGAGCTGTTTTTT. This encodes CASSLQGRGAGELFF.

This clonotype was picked up many times. The CDR3 loop reads CASSKGGAEAFF. For the CDR3, the DNA is TGTGCCAGCAGTAAAGGGGGAGCTGAAGCTTTCTTT. V and J are TRBV6-6 and TRBJ1-1, with a possible D match to TRBD1 (6 bases). Looked up from germline, CDR1 is MNHNY and CDR2 is SVGAGI (reference sequence). V lost 5 bases to trimming and J lost 6 bases, with 10 bases between them. The CDR3 runs 12 residues.

This clonotype was picked up a small number of times. The chain joins TRBV20-1 to TRBJ2-1; D might be TRBD1 (5 bases). Germline values: CDR1 DFQATT, CDR2 SNEGSKA (reference sequence). The CDR3 spans 13 residues. Trimming cost V 0 bases and J 6 bases, with 9 bases left between them. The CDR3 region is CSARDGQGNEQFF. The CDR3 DNA reads as TGCAGTGCTAGAGATGGGCAGGGCAATGAGCAGTTCTTC.

This clonotype has at least ten counts. The chain uses TRBV20-1 and TRBJ2-5, with D perhaps matching TRBD2 (7 bases). Trimming cost V 3 bases and J 1 base, with 9 bases left between them. This CDR3 comprises 13 residues. Germline V lookup: CDR1 DFQATT, CDR2 SNEGSKA (reference sequence). In DNA form, the CDR3 reads TGCAGTGCTAGGGCGGGGGCCCAAGAGACCCAGTACTTC. Amino acid sequence: CSARAGAQETQYF.

This clonotype was counted many times. The chain links TRBV4-1 to TRBJ2-5; TRBD2 matches at 12 bases. Germline lookup yields CDR1 MGHRA and CDR2 YSYEKL. J lost 2 bases, V lost 5 bases, and 6 bases had no gene match. The CDR3 loop spans 16 amino acids. CDR3 amino acids: CASSLLAGGPQETQYF. CDR3 coding DNA: TGCGCCAGCAGCTTACTAGCGGGGGGCCCGCAAGAGACCCAGTACTTC.

Ten or more counts support this clonotype. This chain uses TRBV7-8 with TRBJ1-2; 7 bases fit TRBD1. This CDR3 comprises 16 residues. V was pared by 1 base and J by 2 bases, with 7 bases of the junction left unmatched. Germline V CDR1 and CDR2: SGHVS, FQNEAQ. The CDR3 DNA reads as TGTGCCAGCAGCTTAGGGTGGGACAGCGCGAACTATGGCTACACCTTC. Translating it yields CASSLGWDSANYGYTF.

This clonotype was observed at least ten times. J is TRBJ2-7 and V is TRBV20-1; the D gene could be TRBD1 or TRBD2 (5 bases each). Germline loops: CDR1 DFQATT, CDR2 SNEGSKA (reference sequence). This CDR3 has 14 amino acids. Trimming took off 3 bases at V and 2 bases at J, with 14 bases between the two ends. Written as DNA, the CDR3 is TGCAGTGCTAGTATCCTTGGGGGTCCCTACGAGCAGTACTTC. Its translation: CSASILGGPYEQYF.

This clonotype was seen ten or more times. V gene TRBV7-2 combines with J gene TRBJ2-5; unclear D gene. Germline V gene lookup returns CDR1 SGHTA and CDR2 FQGNSA. The CDR3 spans 13 residues. Trimming stripped 1 base from V and 4 bases from J, with 7 bases between. This CDR3 is CASSLGVPETQYF. CDR3 nucleotides: TGTGCCAGCAGCTTAGGTGTTCCAGAGACCCAGTACTTC.

There are a few counts of this clonotype. The CDR3 here is CASSLIPDRGGLVASEQYF. CDR3 DNA: TGCGCCAGCAGCTTGATTCCGGACAGGGGCGGGTTGGTGGCTAGCGAGCAGTACTTC. This chain uses TRBV5-1 with TRBJ2-7, with 9 bases lining up with TRBD1. The J segment lost 6 bases and the V segment lost 1 base, leaving 20 bases of the junction unmatched. The CDR3 has 19 amino acids. Germline V gives CDR1 SGHRS, CDR2 YFSETQ.